This is a list of T cell receptor beta chains from one sample in a study of blood T cell repertoires in COVID-19. Using immunoSEQ multiplex PCR, the repertoire was profiled, and TCRdb retains in-frame clones only, with some absent. The sample comprises fewer than 400,000 clones, approximately 90% of which are singletons, and approximately 9% rests with the top ten. Sequencing was performed on PBMCs or T cells enriched from blood (not recorded which). The origin of the receptors is a woman between 18 and 30 years old who had recovered from COVID-19. Both conserved end residues are part of each CDR3. D genes are given only for firm matches. Part of the rows lack a size; the others show once, few, many or a class for expanded clones.

>TRBJ1-2|TRBV5-6|TRBD1|.|13
CASSSQGALGYTF
TGTGCCAGCAGCTCACAGGGGGCGCTAGGCTACACCTTC
>TRBJ1-5|TRBV18|.|.|14
CASSPSGVGDPQHF
TGTGCCAGCTCACCATCGGGAGTTGGGGACCCCCAGCATTTT
>TRBJ2-1|TRBV11-2|TRBD2|.|15
CASRTTSGAYNEQFF
TGTGCCAGCAGGACTACTAGCGGGGCATACAATGAGCAGTTCTTC
>TRBJ1-1|TRBV5-1|.|few|16
CASSGPGVGLGTEAFF
TGCGCCAGCAGCGGCCCCGGGGTAGGACTTGGCACTGAAGCTTTCTTT
>TRBJ2-5|TRBV6-2/TRBV6-3|TRBD2|.|19
CASSYSRQRGDLLRWTQYF
TGTGCCAGCAGTTACTCCCGGCAGCGGGGGGACCTCCTTAGATGGACCCAGTACTTC
>TRBJ2-7|TRBV10-3|TRBD1|.|14
CAISLGQGAYEQYF
TGTGCCATCAGCCTCGGACAGGGAGCCTACGAGCAGTACTTC
>TRBJ1-2|TRBV7-3|TRBD1|.|13
CASSSTGGYGYTF
TGTGCCAGCAGCTCGACAGGGGGCTATGGCTACACCTTC
>TRBJ1-2|TRBV7-9|.|.|16
CASSLNGRAAGYGYTF
TGTGCCAGCAGCTTAAACGGCAGGGCAGCGGGCTATGGCTACACCTTC
>TRBJ1-4|TRBV11-2|TRBD1|few|18
CASSLGTGRWSTNEKLFF
TGTGCCAGCAGCTTGGGGACAGGGAGGTGGTCGACTAATGAAAAACTGTTTTTT
>TRBJ2-7|TRBV28|TRBD2|.|14
CARPLGGESYEQYF
TGTGCCAGACCTCTGGGGGGGGAATCCTACGAGCAGTACTTC
>TRBJ1-3|TRBV25-1|TRBD1|.|18
CASSDNPTDRNSGNTIYF
TGTGCCAGCAGTGACAATCCGACGGACAGGAACTCTGGAAACACCATATATTTT
>TRBJ2-2|TRBV30|.|.|16
CAWTHGTRGDVGELFF
TGTGCCTGGACCCACGGGACTCGAGGCGATGTAGGGGAGCTGTTTTTT
>TRBJ2-1|TRBV7-9|.|.|15
CASSLRLVNPHEQFF
TGTGCCAGCAGCTTACGTTTAGTCAATCCGCATGAGCAGTTCTTC
>TRBJ1-1|TRBV7-8|.|.|16
CASSPNSGTLNTEAFF
TGTGCCAGCAGCCCGAACTCTGGGACATTGAACACTGAAGCTTTCTTT
>TRBJ1-4|TRBV11-2|TRBD1|once|15
CASSPTRTGSAKLFF
TGTGCCAGCAGCCCGACTCGGACAGGGTCTGCAAAACTGTTTTTT
>TRBJ1-2|TRBV2|.|.|13
CASSGTFTYGYTF
TGTGCCAGCAGTGGGACATTTACCTATGGCTACACCTTC
>TRBJ1-1|TRBV18|.|.|15
CASSTGGIQNTEAFF
TGTGCCAGCTCAACTGGGGGGATACAGAACACTGAAGCTTTCTTT
>TRBJ2-5|TRBV2|TRBD2|.|14
CASRLAGGLETQYF
TGTGCCAGCAGACTAGCGGGGGGGTTGGAGACCCAGTACTTC
>TRBJ2-7|TRBV7-9|.|.|14
CASSLLSGYYEQYF
TGTGCCAGCAGCTTACTCTCCGGGTACTACGAGCAGTACTTC
>TRBJ1-3|TRBV7-2|.|.|15
CASRGNRARGPTIYF
TGTGCCAGCAGAGGAAACAGGGCTCGGGGTCCCACCATATATTTT
>TRBJ1-3|TRBV2|.|once|13
CASSGQRGNTIYF
TGTGCCAGCAGTGGGCAACGCGGAAACACCATATATTTT
>TRBJ1-4|TRBV28|.|.|14
CASSFGATNEKLFF
TGTGCCAGCAGTTTCGGAGCAACTAATGAAAAACTGTTTTTT
>TRBJ1-2|TRBV7-2|.|.|14
CASSPRTGGMGYTF
TGTGCCAGCAGCCCACGGACGGGAGGAATGGGCTACACCTTC
>TRBJ2-2|TRBV9|.|.|16
CASSVVGGVNTGELFF
TGTGCCAGCAGCGTAGTAGGCGGGGTGAACACCGGGGAGCTGTTTTTT
>TRBJ2-3|TRBV3-1/TRBV3-2|.|.|16
CASSPREGVGTDTQYF
TGTGCCAGCAGCCCCCGTGAAGGAGTGGGCACAGATACGCAGTATTTT
>TRBJ1-2|TRBV5-1|.|once|15
CASSQQGGNNYGYTF
TGCGCCAGCAGCCAACAGGGAGGGAATAACTATGGCTACACCTTC
>TRBJ2-6|TRBV29-1|.|.|19
CSVEEAYNRVGTGANVLTF
TGCAGCGTTGAAGAAGCCTATAACAGGGTAGGAACAGGGGCCAACGTCCTGACTTTC
>TRBJ2-1|TRBV11-2|TRBD1|once|15
CASSPTGGGYNEQFF
TGTGCCAGCAGCCCGACAGGGGGCGGCTACAATGAGCAGTTCTTC
>TRBJ2-3|TRBV7-2|.|.|11
CASSLVNTQYF
TGTGCCAGCAGCTTAGTAAATACGCAGTATTTT
>TRBJ2-7|TRBV4-2|TRBD2|.|15
CASSPPAGGPYEQYF
TGTGCCAGCAGCCCCCCAGCGGGGGGCCCCTACGAGCAGTACTTC
>TRBJ1-2|TRBV7-9|.|.|19
CASSLNDPKGPRRASGYTF
TGTGCCAGCAGCTTAAACGACCCGAAGGGACCTAGGAGGGCGAGTGGCTACACCTTC
>TRBJ2-5|TRBV24-1|.|.|13
CATSDSPEETQYF
TGTGCCACCAGTGATTCTCCCGAAGAGACCCAGTACTTC
>TRBJ1-5|TRBV28|TRBD1|.|15
CASSFPGQGNQPQHF
TGTGCCAGCAGTTTCCCGGGACAGGGGAATCAGCCCCAGCATTTT
>TRBJ2-1|TRBV7-3|.|.|16
CASSLLAGVIGNEQFF
TGTGCCAGCAGCTTACTCGCAGGGGTAATAGGGAATGAGCAGTTCTTC
>TRBJ2-2|TRBV27|.|.|12
CASSQITGELFF
TGTGCCAGCAGCCAAATCACCGGGGAGCTGTTTTTT
>TRBJ1-2|TRBV6-2/TRBV6-3|.|.|14
CASSRGGSSYGYTF
TGTGCCAGCAGCCGCGGAGGGTCGAGCTATGGCTACACCTTC
>TRBJ1-3|TRBV18|.|.|15
CASSPPGRGGDTIYF
TGTGCCAGCTCACCTCCCGGCCGCGGGGGAGACACCATATATTTT
>TRBJ2-1|TRBV27|TRBD1|.|14
CASSHRGPDNEQFF
TGTGCCAGCAGTCACAGGGGACCAGACAATGAGCAGTTCTTC
>TRBJ1-5|TRBV7-8|.|.|17
CASSLVLWGDSNQPQHF
TGTGCCAGCAGCTTAGTTCTGTGGGGGGATAGCAATCAGCCCCAGCATTTT
>TRBJ2-3|TRBV4-1|.|.|16
CASSQGPGMVTDTQYF
TGCGCCAGCAGCCAGGGTCCAGGGATGGTGACAGATACGCAGTATTTT